The next 6 T cell receptor beta chains were all read from a single sample in a study of T-cell memory formation after mild COVID-19. TCRdb re-called the 5' RACE reads through MiXCR, storing one row per CDR3 protein. The data show over 70,000 distinct CDR3 sequences, about 15% seen once. The sample taken for sequencing was PBMCs or a T cell subset sorted from them (not recorded which). The receptors originated from a man between 18 and 35 years old who had mild COVID-19 (a few samples of this study predate the infection). Cell type and time point are not known.

This clonotype was counted between two and nine times. The chain combines TRBV6-5 with TRBJ2-3; D is unresolved. CDR1 is MNHEY and CDR2 is SVGAGI in the germline V gene. The V end was cut by 6 bases, the J end by 0 bases, with 16 bases between. The length of the CDR3 is 16 residues. DNA for the CDR3: TGTGCCAGCAGATTAACTCCGGGCTTGAGCACAGATACGCAGTATTTT. Translated, it gives CASRLTPGLSTDTQYF.

The chain joins TRBV12-3 or TRBV12-4 to TRBJ2-5; D is possibly TRBD1 or TRBD2 (5 bases each). V lost 3 bases to trimming and J lost 4 bases, with 15 bases between them. The CDR3 is 15 residues long. The CDR3 sequence is CASSFGTEGGETQYF. The CDR3 DNA is TGTGCCAGCAGTTTCGGGACCGAGGGTGGAGAGACCCAGTACTTC.

This clonotype was seen ten or more times. This chain joins TRBV5-1 and TRBJ2-7; 11 bases match TRBD2. The CDR3 has 14 residues. Germline lookup yields CDR1 SGHRS and CDR2 YFSETQ. V shed 2 bases and J 3 bases; nucleotides not matched to a gene: 1. CDR3 protein: CASSFLAGGYEQYF. The CDR3 region has the DNA TGCGCCAGCAGCTTTCTAGCGGGAGGCTACGAGCAGTACTTC. Complete variable domain (other parts from reference TRBV5-1 and TRBJ2-7): KAGVTQTPRYLIKTRGQQVTLSCSPISGHRSVSWYQQTPGQGLQFLFEYFSETQRNKGNFPGRFSGRQFSNSRSEMNVSTLELGDSALYLCASSFLAGGYEQYFGPGTRLTVT.

This chain joins TRBV29-1 and TRBJ2-4; 7 bases line up with TRBD2. The junction had 8 bases not matched to a gene; V was cut back by 4 bases and J by 2 bases. Germline V gene lookup returns CDR1 SQVTM and CDR2 ANQGSEA. This CDR3 spans 15 amino acids. The CDR3 DNA sequence: TGCAGCGTTGGCGGGGGTATCGCGTCCAAAAACATTCAGTACTTC. Translating gives CSVGGGIASKNIQYF.

The V and J genes are TRBV4-1 and TRBJ2-5, with TRBD1 matching over 7 bases. V lost 0 bases and J lost 10; bases outside the gene matches: 11. CDR3 length: 15 amino acids. Germline V gene sequence: CDR1 MGHRA, CDR2 YSYEKL. Here the CDR3 DNA reads TGCGCCAGCAGCCAAGAAAGGGGGCCCACAAGGAGCCAGTACTTC. This sequence encodes CASSQERGPTRSQYF.

The V and J genes are TRBV12-2 and TRBJ2-2; TRBD1 is the table's D call and was not checked against the DNA. TRBV12-2 constitutes a pseudogene. CDR3 size: 16 residues. The CDR3 spells CASLLPRTGNTGELFF. CDR3 DNA: TGTGCAAGTCTCCTCCCCCGGACAGGGAACACCGGGGAGCTGTTTTTT.